These 27 T cell receptor beta chains share one sample of origin, sequenced in a study of blood T cell repertoires in COVID-19. This table comes from immunoSEQ multiplex PCR, and its TCRdb copy is limited to in-frame clones, with some not included. This sample has 250,000 to 350,000 clones, with 85% to 90% found just once. Sequenced input: PBMCs or T cells enriched from blood (not recorded which). These receptor sequences come from a woman in her late teens or twenties with acute COVID-19.

In this sample, this clone turned up a few times. CDR3 nucleotides: TGCGCCAGCAGCGGGCGAACAGGGGGCGCCGGTGAAAAACTGTTTTTT. Protein: CASSGRTGGAGEKLFF. V is TRBV5-1 and J is TRBJ1-4; 9 nucleotides line up with TRBD1. Trimming took 4 bases from V and 7 from J; bases not matched to a gene: 11. Germline CDR1 SGHRS, CDR2 YFSETQ. This CDR3 contains 16 residues.

The chain combines TRBV19 with TRBJ1-3, with D perhaps matching TRBD1 (6 bases). The CDR3 runs 15 residues. Germline V gene data show CDR1 as LNHDA and CDR2 as SQIVND (reference sequence). V was trimmed by 8 bases and J by 0 bases, leaving 14 bases between them. This CDR3 reads CASEGRGDSGNTIYF. DNA for the CDR3: TGTGCCAGTGAGGGCAGGGGAGACTCTGGAAACACCATATATTTT.

V usage is TRBV28 and J usage is TRBJ1-1; possible D gene TRBD1, 5 bases. Looked up from germline, CDR1 is MDHEN and CDR2 is SYDVKM. This CDR3 is built from 13 residues. V gave up 5 bases and J gave up 3 bases, with 10 bases separating them. The CDR3 DNA sequence: TGTGCCAGCAGTGGGGGGGACTACACTGAAGCTTTCTTT. This encodes CASSGGDYTEAFF. Using reference TRBV28 and TRBJ1-1 for the parts outside the CDR3, the full variable domain is DVKVTQSSRYLVKRTGEKVFLECVQDMDHENMFWYRQDPGLGLRLIYFSYDVKMKEKGDIPEGYSVSREKKERFSLILESASTNQTSMYLCASSGGDYTEAFFGQGTRLTVV.

V gene TRBV28 combines with J gene TRBJ2-2, with TRBD2 as a possible D gene (5 bases). Looked up from germline, CDR1 is MDHEN and CDR2 is SYDVKM. V lost 7 bases to trimming and J lost 4 bases, with 13 bases between them. This CDR3 has 14 amino acids. The CDR3 bases are TGTGCCAGCATCCTTAGCGCCTTCACCGGGGAGCTGTTTTTT. Translating gives CASILSAFTGELFF.

The rearrangement joins TRBV7-8 to TRBJ2-1; perhaps TRBD2 as D (6 bases). The CDR3 is 16 amino acids. CDR1 and CDR2 (germline): SGHVS, FQNEAQ. Trimming removed 3 bases at V and 1 base at J, with 13 bases between. Here the CDR3 DNA reads TGTGCCAGCAGCTTGGGTAGCGGCACTTCCTACAATGAGCAGTTCTTC. It is translated as CASSLGSGTSYNEQFF.

This clone has a count of ten or more. Additional DNA sequences in this sample encode the identical CDR3. The genes are TRBV19 and TRBJ2-2; 9 positions match TRBD2. This CDR3 region has 15 residues. Germline assignment: CDR1 LNHDA and CDR2 SQIVND (reference sequence). V gave up 9 bases and J gave up 2 bases; unmatched junction bases: 7. The CDR3 DNA follows: TGTGCCAGCCGCGGCCTAGCGGGAAACACCGGGGAGCTGTTTTTT. It translates to CASRGLAGNTGELFF.

V usage is TRBV18 and J usage is TRBJ1-1, with 8 bases matching TRBD1. This CDR3 region has 15 residues. In germline, CDR1 is KGHSH, CDR2 LQKENI. V was clipped by 2 bases and J by 5 bases; unmatched bases: 7. The CDR3 DNA sequence: TGTGCCAGCTCACCAAGTGGACAGGGCTTGACTGAAGCTTTCTTT. Its protein is CASSPSGQGLTEAFF.

The J gene is TRBJ2-3, the V gene TRBV11-2; 13 positions match TRBD2. CDR1 SGHAT and CDR2 FQNNGV come from the germline V gene. J lost 6 bases, V lost 3 bases, and 3 bases had no gene match. The CDR3 totals 15 residues. CDR3 amino acids: CASSFGGLAGDTQYF. As DNA, the CDR3 is TGTGCCAGCAGCTTTGGGGGACTAGCGGGGGATACGCAGTATTTT.

The chain employs TRBV7-2 and TRBJ2-1; perhaps TRBD2 as D (6 bases). The CDR3 totals 14 residues. Between the trimmed V and J ends, which lost 5 bases and 15 bases, there was a span of 23 bases. Looked up from germline, CDR1 is SGHTA and CDR2 is FQGNSA. This CDR3 is CASSLPSGFEMRFF. The CDR3 DNA sequence: TGTGCCAGCAGCCTCCCAAGCGGGTTCGAAATGCGGTTCTTC.

This clone was seen once. The chain carries TRBV4-1 and TRBJ1-1; D unresolved. The CDR3 loop spans 14 amino acids. Trimming pared 0 bases from V and 1 base from J, leaving 6 bases between. Germline V CDR1 and CDR2: MGHRA, YSYEKL. The CDR3 coding sequence is TGCGCCAGCAGCCAAGATGCACAGAACACTGAAGCTTTCTTT. Translated, it gives CASSQDAQNTEAFF.

V is TRBV10-3 and J is TRBJ1-4; no definite D call. CDR1 is ENHRY and CDR2 is SYGVKD in the germline V gene. Trimming shortened V by 0 bases and J by 2 bases, and 10 bases separated the two germline ends. CDR3 length: 16 residues. CDR3 sequence reads: CAISESRGRTNEKLFF. CDR3 nucleotides: TGTGCCATCAGTGAGTCCCGGGGAAGGACTAATGAAAAACTGTTTTTT.

The rearrangement joins TRBV11-2 to TRBJ2-1, with TRBD2 matching 10 bases. From germline, CDR1 is SGHAT and CDR2 FQNNGV. The CDR3 extends over 15 amino acids. The ends lost 4 bases at V and 0 bases at J; junction bases unmatched: 0. The CDR3: CASSSSGSSYNEQFF. The CDR3 DNA follows: TGTGCCAGCAGCTCTAGCGGGAGCTCCTACAATGAGCAGTTCTTC.

The chain joins TRBV19 to TRBJ2-7; 9 bases match TRBD1. Germline values: CDR1 LNHDA, CDR2 SQIVND (reference sequence). Trimming removed 1 base from V and 4 bases from J; junction bases left unmatched: 8. The CDR3 has 16 residues. CDR3 in DNA: TGTGCCAGTAGTATAGCCTTGGACAGGGGCAGTTACGAGCAGTACTTC. Its translation: CASSIALDRGSYEQYF.

The chain joins TRBV28 to TRBJ2-1; weak D call: TRBD2 (6 bases). With 5 bases removed from V and 10 bases from J, the gap between germline ends came to 27 bases. This CDR3 spans 17 amino acids. The germline CDR1 and CDR2 sequences are MDHEN and SYDVKM. CDR3 sequence (DNA): TGTGCCAGCAGTGGTGAGGTGGCAGCGGGCGGACTCAGGGAGCAGTTCTTC. Protein: CASSGEVAAGGLREQFF.

The gene calls are TRBV6-1 and TRBJ1-1; 7 nucleotides agree with TRBD1. From germline, CDR1 is MNHNS and CDR2 SASEGT. The V and J ends lost 3 bases and 7 bases, in that order; junction bases with no gene match: 11. The CDR3 is 15 amino acids. In DNA form, the CDR3 reads TGTGCCAGCAGTGAGACAGGGATCCCCGGGGTTGAAGCTTTCTTT. It yields the protein CASSETGIPGVEAFF.

This clone has only one observation. V usage is TRBV19 and J usage is TRBJ2-2, with a possible D match to TRBD1 (6 bases). The CDR3 runs to 13 residues. From germline, CDR1 is LNHDA and CDR2 SQIVND (reference sequence). Trimming removed 7 bases at V and 9 bases at J, with 15 bases between. CDR3 amino acids: CASNTGIERELFF. The DNA of the CDR3 is TGTGCCAGTAATACAGGGATTGAGCGGGAGCTGTTTTTT.

The J gene is TRBJ1-6, the V gene TRBV14, with 8 bases fitting TRBD1. This CDR3 region has 15 residues. CDR1 and CDR2 (germline): SGHDN, FVKESK. J lost 7 bases, V lost 1 base, and 3 bases had no gene match. This CDR3 reads CASSQVAGGNSPLHF. In DNA form, the CDR3 reads TGTGCCAGCAGCCAAGTTGCAGGGGGCAATTCACCCCTCCACTTT. Variable domain in full (rest from reference TRBV14 and TRBJ1-6): EAGVTQFPSHSVIEKGQTVTLRCDPISGHDNLYWYRRVMGKEIKFLLHFVKESKQDESGMPNNRFLAERTGGTYSTLKVQPAELEDSGVYFCASSQVAGGNSPLHFGNGTRLTVT.

The rearrangement links TRBV10-3 to TRBJ1-1; no reliable D call. V dropped 7 bases and J dropped 1 base, with 10 bases sitting between them. The CDR3 consists of 13 residues. Germline lookup yields CDR1 ENHRY and CDR2 SYGVKD. For the CDR3, the DNA is TGTGCCATCACTCCGGACTGGAACACTGAAGCTTTCTTT. Translating it yields CAITPDWNTEAFF.

The V call is TRBV6-5, the J call TRBJ2-3; 7 bases agree with TRBD2. The CDR3 loop spans 13 amino acids. The junction had 5 bases not matched to a gene; V was cut back by 9 bases and J by 2 bases. The germline V gene encodes CDR1 MNHEY and CDR2 SVGAGI. The CDR3 is CASNKRDTDTQYF. CDR3 in DNA: TGTGCCAGTAACAAGCGGGACACAGATACGCAGTATTTT.

V usage is TRBV28 and J usage is TRBJ1-2; no clear D gene. The germline V gene encodes CDR1 MDHEN and CDR2 SYDVKM. The V and J ends lost 8 bases and 3 bases respectively, with 16 bases between them. CDR3 length: 14 residues. CDR3 sequence: CASDRLEGHYGYTF. CDR3 coding DNA: TGTGCCAGCGACCGCCTAGAGGGCCACTATGGCTACACCTTC.

The chain couples TRBV10-2 to TRBJ2-7; no firm D call. This CDR3 region has 11 residues. Between the trimmed V and J ends, which lost 8 bases and 0 bases, there was a span of 5 bases. Germline V gives CDR1 WSHSY, CDR2 SAAADI. The CDR3 DNA is TGCGCCAGCGGAGACTCCTACGAGCAGTACTTC. As protein: CASGDSYEQYF.

The chain uses TRBV6-5 and TRBJ1-5; perhaps TRBD1 as D (6 bases). CDR3 length equals 13 residues. Germline CDR1 and CDR2: MNHEY and SVGAGI. V was shortened by 2 bases and J by 5 bases, with 7 bases between the two germline ends. CDR3 sequence (DNA): TGTGCCAGCAGTTACAAGGGGGATCAGCCCCAGCATTTT. It specifies CASSYKGDQPQHF.

This chain links TRBV19 with TRBJ1-4; TRBD1 matches 8 bases. This CDR3 has 16 residues. Trimming at V came to 6 bases and at J to 4 bases, leaving 10 bases not matched to a gene. Looked up from germline, CDR1 is LNHDA and CDR2 is SQIVND (reference sequence). The CDR3 loop is CASSAYDRGGNEKLFF. The CDR3 DNA sequence: TGTGCCAGTAGCGCTTACGACAGGGGAGGTAATGAAAAACTGTTTTTT.

V is TRBV18 and J is TRBJ1-6, with no clear D. In germline, CDR1 is KGHSH, CDR2 LQKENI. V dropped 2 bases and J dropped 6 bases, with 8 bases sitting between them. This CDR3 comprises 14 residues. In DNA form, the CDR3 reads TGTGCCAGCTCACCAGAAGGGAGTAATTCACCCCTCCACTTT. Protein: CASSPEGSNSPLHF. Supplemented by reference TRBV18 and TRBJ1-6, the full variable domain reads NAGVMQNPRHLVRRRGQEARLRCSPMKGHSHVYWYRQLPEEGLKFMVYLQKENIIDESGMPKERFSAEFPKEGPSILRIQQVVRGDSAAYFCASSPEGSNSPLHFGNGTRLTVT.

The J gene is TRBJ2-3, the V gene TRBV28, with 11 bases fitting TRBD2. V shed 5 bases, J shed 6 bases, and the junction held 7 bases outside the gene matches. The CDR3 is 15 residues long. Germline V gene sequence: CDR1 MDHEN, CDR2 SYDVKM. The CDR3 nucleotides read TGTGCCAGCAGTCCTCAGTTAGCGGGAGGGGATACGCAGTATTTT. Residues: CASSPQLAGGDTQYF.

This clone showed up just a few times. V and J are TRBV5-8 and TRBJ2-3; 11 nucleotides align to TRBD2. The germline V gene encodes CDR1 SGHTS and CDR2 YDEGEE. The CDR3 has 14 amino acids. With 4 bases clipped from V and 6 bases from J, the junction kept 4 bases outside the gene matches. The CDR3 nucleotides are TGTGCCAGCAGCCTACTAGCGGGAGCCGATACGCAGTATTTT. It encodes CASSLLAGADTQYF. Full variable domain (outside the CDR3, taken from reference TRBV5-8 and TRBJ2-3): EAGVTQSPTHLIKTRGQQATLRCSPISGHTSVYWYQQALGLGLQFLLWYDEGEERNRGNFPPRFSGRQFPNYSSELNVNALELEDSALYLCASSLLAGADTQYFGPGTRLTVL.

The J gene is TRBJ2-7, the V gene TRBV6-1, with D maybe TRBD2 (6 bases). Germline V CDR1 and CDR2: MNHNS, SASEGT. There are 14 residues in the CDR3. V was shortened by 2 bases and J by 6 bases, with 14 bases between the two germline ends. CDR3 DNA: TGTGCCAGCAGTGAACCAGGCGAGGGAGGCGAGCAGTACTTC. Amino acid sequence: CASSEPGEGGEQYF.